Each of the 23 T cell receptor beta chains below was sequenced from the same sample in a study of blood T cell repertoires in COVID-19. Sequenced by immunoSEQ multiplex PCR; TCRdb stores in-frame clones only, minus some. The table lists a few hundred thousand clones, around nine tenths of them singletons. Sequenced: peripheral blood. The receptors come from a woman aged 60-70 years with acute or convalescent COVID-19.

V gene TRBV19 combines with J gene TRBJ1-5, with 9 bases that match TRBD1. With V trimmed by 3 bases and J by 3 bases, 3 bases remained unmatched. Germline loops: CDR1 LNHDA, CDR2 SQIVND (reference sequence). The CDR3 covers 15 residues. CDR3 region: CASSIGTGNNQPQHF. For the CDR3, the DNA is TGTGCCAGTAGTATTGGGACAGGGAACAATCAGCCCCAGCATTTT.

The chain employs TRBV18 and TRBJ2-5; 11 positions match TRBD2. The CDR3 runs 15 residues. V gave up 1 base and J gave up 5 bases; unmatched junction bases: 3. Germline CDR1 KGHSH, CDR2 LQKENI. DNA for the CDR3: TGTGCCAGCTCACCACTAGCGGGGGGGTTCGAGACCCAGTACTTC. This translates into CASSPLAGGFETQYF.

The chain has TRBV2 and TRBJ1-5; a weak D match, TRBD1 (5 bases). The CDR3 loop spans 14 amino acids. Germline CDR1 and CDR2: SNHLY and FYNNEI. V shed 4 bases and J shed 9 bases, with 16 bases lying between them. The CDR3 spells CASSVIQGGGPQHF. The CDR3 nucleotides are TGTGCCAGCAGTGTCATTCAGGGAGGAGGGCCCCAGCATTTT. Supplemented by reference TRBV2 and TRBJ1-5, the full variable domain reads EPEVTQTPSHQVTQMGQEVILRCVPISNHLYFYWYRQILGQKVEFLVSFYNNEISEKSEIFDDQFSVERPDGSNFTLKIRSTKLEDSAMYFCASSVIQGGGPQHFGDGTRLSIL.

This chain uses TRBV10-3 with TRBJ2-5; 8 nucleotides line up with TRBD2. V lost 5 bases and J lost 3; bases outside the gene matches: 5. The germline gives CDR1 ENHRY, CDR2 SYGVKD. CDR3 length equals 14 residues. The CDR3 is CAISPTSGEETQYF. In DNA form, the CDR3 reads TGTGCCATCAGTCCCACTAGCGGAGAAGAGACCCAGTACTTC.

The chain links TRBV7-8 to TRBJ1-1; D is unresolved. The germline V gene encodes CDR1 SGHVS and CDR2 FQNEAQ. Trimming shortened V by 1 base and J by 4 bases, and 16 bases separated the two germline ends. CDR3 length: 16 residues. CDR3 nucleotides: TGTGCCAGCAGCTTAGTGATGGCAGTTCCCAGCACTGAAGCTTTCTTT. This codes for CASSLVMAVPSTEAFF.

The V call is TRBV14, the J call TRBJ2-7; tentatively, D is TRBD2 (6 bases). The germline gives CDR1 SGHDN, CDR2 FVKESK. The CDR3 sequence is 15 residues long. Trimming pared 4 bases from V and 0 bases from J, leaving 13 bases between. In nucleotides, the CDR3 is TGTGCCAGCAGCCTATGGGGAGGAAGCTCCTACGAGCAGTACTTC. Its translation: CASSLWGGSSYEQYF.

The V gene is TRBV9, the J gene TRBJ1-1; D perhaps matches TRBD1 (5 bases). CDR1 SGDLS and CDR2 YYNGEE come from the germline V gene. There are 14 residues in the CDR3. V lost 0 bases to trimming and J lost 3 bases, with 9 bases between them. CDR3 residues: CASSVDGGYTEAFF. CDR3 coding DNA: TGTGCCAGCAGCGTAGACGGGGGGTACACTGAAGCTTTCTTT.

This clone has a single count. The V call is TRBV7-2, the J call TRBJ2-3; TRBD2 matches at 10 bases. Germline lookup yields CDR1 SGHTA and CDR2 FQGNSA. The CDR3 has 16 residues. V was clipped by 1 base and J by 6 bases; unmatched bases: 7. The CDR3 sequence: CASSLVPFSGGDTQYF. CDR3 nucleotides: TGTGCCAGCAGCTTAGTCCCGTTTAGCGGGGGGGATACGCAGTATTTT.

The J gene is TRBJ1-1, the V gene TRBV19, with D perhaps TRBD1 (5 bases). Germline-derived CDR1 and CDR2 are LNHDA and SQIVND (reference sequence). V lost 7 bases and J 1 base, leaving 16 bases between the germline ends. There are 15 residues in the CDR3. CDR3 sequence reads: CASKTYGTANTEAFF. The DNA of the CDR3 is TGTGCCAGTAAGACTTACGGGACTGCGAACACTGAAGCTTTCTTT. Complete variable domain (other parts from reference TRBV19 and TRBJ1-1): DGGITQSPKYLFRKEGQNVTLSCEQNLNHDAMYWYRQDPGQGLRLIYYSQIVNDFQKGDIAEGYSVSREKKESFPLTVTSAQKNPTAFYLCASKTYGTANTEAFFGQGTRLTVV.

The chain combines TRBV5-5 with TRBJ1-5; D call uncertain. Trimming removed 5 bases from V and 3 bases from J, with 12 bases in between. The CDR3 sequence is 14 residues long. Germline V gene data show CDR1 as SGHKS and CDR2 as YYEKEE (reference sequence). CDR3 loop: CASRAVPNNQPQHF. DNA of the CDR3: TGTGCCAGCAGGGCCGTCCCCAACAATCAGCCCCAGCATTTT. The full variable domain, in which reference TRBV5-5 and TRBJ1-5 provide the parts outside the CDR3, is DAGVTQSPTHLIKTRGQQVTLRCSPISGHKSVSWYQQVLGQGPQFIFQYYEKEERGRGNFPDRFSARQFPNYSSELNVNALLLGDSALYLCASRAVPNNQPQHFGDGTRLSIL.

In nucleotides, the CDR3 is TGTGCCAGCAGTTTAATGACCGGAAGGGGGCCCTATAGCAATCAGCCCCAGCATTTT. Its translation is CASSLMTGRGPYSNQPQHF. V gene TRBV28 combines with J gene TRBJ1-5, with TRBD1 identical over 7 bases. Germline V gene sequence: CDR1 MDHEN, CDR2 SYDVKM. Losses at the gene ends were 2 bases for V and 0 bases for J; bases not matched to a gene: 13. The CDR3 has 19 amino acids.

This chain connects TRBV18 to TRBJ1-1; D is perhaps TRBD1 (5 bases). Between the trimmed V and J ends, which lost 4 bases and 4 bases, there was a span of 13 bases. Germline CDR1 and CDR2: KGHSH and LQKENI. This CDR3 region has 14 residues. The CDR3 DNA reads TGTGCCAGCTCACTAAACGGGGGTAGCACTGAAGCTTTCTTT. Translated, it gives CASSLNGGSTEAFF.

The chain links TRBV7-9 to TRBJ1-3; D is unresolved. V lost 8 bases to trimming and J lost 0 bases, with 11 bases between them. CDR3 length: 14 residues. CDR1 SEHNR and CDR2 FQNEAQ come from the germline V gene (reference sequence). In DNA form, the CDR3 reads TGTGCCAGCCACGAGAGAGTCTCTGGAAACACCATATATTTT. Its protein product is CASHERVSGNTIYF. The variable domain in full, with the rest retrieved from reference TRBV7-9 and TRBJ1-3, is DTGVSQNPRHKITKRGQNVTFRCDPISEHNRLYWYRQTLGQGPEFLTYFQNEAQLEKSRLLSDRFSAERPKGSFSTLEIQRTEQGDSAMYLCASHERVSGNTIYFGEGSWLTVV.

CDR3 coding DNA: TGTGCCTGGAGTTCCCTCCTAGGGGGCGCGTACACTGAAGCTTTCTTT. Encoded protein: CAWSSLLGGAYTEAFF. The chain links TRBV30 to TRBJ1-1; TRBD1 agrees at 7 bases. Germline V lookup: CDR1 GTSNPN, CDR2 SVGIG (reference sequence). Trimming cost V 2 bases and J 3 bases; bases outside gene matches: 12. The CDR3 runs to 16 residues.

The chain employs TRBV28 and TRBJ1-1; TRBD1 is a possible D gene (5 bases). Trimming shortened V by 9 bases and J by 3 bases, and 11 bases separated the two germline ends. Germline V gives CDR1 MDHEN, CDR2 SYDVKM. The CDR3 sequence is 12 residues long. The CDR3 region is CASSGWDTEAFF. For the CDR3, the DNA is TGTGCCAGTTCAGGGTGGGACACTGAAGCTTTCTTT.

This clone was observed once. The rearrangement links TRBV29-1 to TRBJ1-4; D uncertain. Germline values: CDR1 SQVTM, CDR2 ANQGSEA. Trimming took 7 bases from V and 8 from J, leaving 17 bases between them. CDR3 length equals 13 residues. The CDR3 DNA is TGCAGCGCCTCCGGGGATAGTAGGGAAAAACTGTTTTTT. Amino acids: CSASGDSREKLFF.

The CDR3 here is CASRVRGSGEQYF. CDR3 in DNA: TGTGCCAGTAGGGTCAGGGGGTCTGGCGAGCAGTACTTC. This rearrangement joins TRBV19 to TRBJ2-7, with 7 bases matching TRBD1. Germline V gives CDR1 LNHDA, CDR2 SQIVND (reference sequence). The CDR3 length is 13 residues. V was pared by 6 bases and J by 6 bases, with 8 bases of the junction left unmatched.

This clone was counted once. In nucleotides, the CDR3 is TGTGCCAGCTTGGGAGTAGCGCGAAGCACCGGGGAGCTGTTTTTT. It specifies CASLGVARSTGELFF. The chain joins TRBV7-8 to TRBJ2-2; a possible D gene is TRBD2 (5 bases). CDR1 is SGHVS and CDR2 is FQNEAQ in the germline V gene. This CDR3 spans 15 amino acids. V was shortened by 8 bases and J by 4 bases, with 17 bases between the two germline ends.

The rearrangement joins TRBV12-3 or TRBV12-4 to TRBJ1-2, with 7 bases that match TRBD1. V was pared by 5 bases and J by 7 bases, with 4 bases of the junction left unmatched. This CDR3 is 12 amino acids long. In DNA, the CDR3 is TGTGCCAGCAGTGTTACAGGGGTTGGCTACACCTTC. It codes for CASSVTGVGYTF.

This clone was counted only a few times. The chain employs TRBV27 and TRBJ1-5, with D uncertain. CDR1 and CDR2 from the germline V gene are MNHEY and SMNVEV (reference sequence). The CDR3 is made up of 13 amino acids. Between the trimmed V and J ends, which lost 3 bases and 3 bases, there was a span of 6 bases. CDR3: CASSLSVNQPQHF. The CDR3 coding sequence is TGTGCCAGCAGTTTGTCGGTCAATCAGCCCCAGCATTTT.

The chain recombines TRBV15 with TRBJ1-2, with 8 positions matching TRBD1. Trimming took 4 bases from V and 3 from J; bases not matched to a gene: 16. The CDR3 spans 18 residues. The germline V gene encodes CDR1 LNHNV and CDR2 YYDKDF (reference sequence). The CDR3: CATSTTGGALRGYYGYTF. The CDR3 coding sequence is TGTGCCACCAGCACAACAGGGGGGGCTCTCCGGGGGTACTATGGCTACACCTTC.

This clone appeared a few times. This chain joins TRBV18 and TRBJ1-2, with TRBD1 matching over 7 bases. V was clipped by 4 bases and J by 5 bases; unmatched bases: 4. The CDR3 is 13 residues long. In germline, CDR1 is KGHSH, CDR2 LQKENI. This CDR3 is CASSLGTAYGYTF. CDR3 DNA sequence: TGTGCCAGCTCACTAGGGACAGCTTATGGCTACACCTTC.

The genes are TRBV12-3 or TRBV12-4 and TRBJ2-3; tentative D call: TRBD2 (5 bases). Deletions cut 3 bases from V and 2 bases from J, with 6 bases between. CDR3 length equals 13 residues. DNA for the CDR3: TGTGCCAGCAGTTTCGGGGACACAGATACGCAGTATTTT. This encodes CASSFGDTDTQYF.